The sequence of this T cell receptor (beta chain) was determined in a study of blood T cells in healthy people across ages. Combining a sample-barcoded 5' primer with a J-beta primer mix, a second PCR ran for about 6 to 12 cycles. In TCRdb, the 5' RACE reads were re-called with MiXCR into one record per CDR3 protein. This repertoire shows 800,000 to 1,300,000 distinct CDR3 sequences, about 23% found once; its top ten account for around 0.75%. The CDR3 totals 17 residues. V shed 3 bases and J 3 bases; nucleotides not matched to a gene: 11. Germline V gene lookup returns CDR1 SEHNR and CDR2 FQNEAQ (reference sequence). This sample was shared with a second study, whose subject was T cells of mothers and their children. This second report adds: It was found that thymic selection shapes TCR recombination output similarly in related and unrelated pairs.

What was sequenced was blood. The TCR originated in a girl aged 2-10 years in good health. The V and J genes are TRBV7-9 and TRBJ2-7, with TRBD1 matching 10 bases. The CDR3 region is CASSLSYPGQGNYEQYF. For the CDR3, the DNA is TGTGCCAGCAGCTTGAGTTATCCGGGACAGGGGAACTACGAGCAGTACTTC.